These 27 T cell receptor beta chains share one sample of origin, sequenced in a study of T-cell memory formation after mild COVID-19 (dated by TCRdb to the early 2020s). Receptor libraries were prepared by 5' RACE. Sequencer: Illumina NovaSeq 6000. TCRdb redid the processing of the public reads, applying fastp at Q25 and MiXCR, and retained in-frame beta chains. Identical CDR3 protein sequences are pooled into one entry, listed with their most common genes and DNA. For this sample there are 200,000 to 300,000 distinct CDR3 sequences; roughly 10% appear just once. The ten biggest clones cover 22% of the sample. Material for sequencing was PBMCs or a T cell subset sorted from them (not recorded which). These receptors came from a man aged 18 to 30 who had mild COVID-19 (a few samples of this study predate the infection). The sample titles of this study are shuffled in the database, so cell type and time point are left out; the donor was told from shared clones.

This clonotype was counted only a few times. The rearrangement links TRBV6-5 to TRBJ2-7; D tentatively reads TRBD1 or TRBD2 (6 bases each). Per the germline V gene, CDR1 is MNHEY and CDR2 is SVGAGI. Deletions cut 1 base from V and 6 bases from J, with 16 bases between. The CDR3 spans 15 residues. The CDR3 coding sequence is TGTGCCAGCAGTTACTTCCCGGGACGGGGGCTCGAGCAGTACTTC. This sequence encodes CASSYFPGRGLEQYF.

This chain uses TRBV10-3 with TRBJ2-3; 16 positions match TRBD2. With V trimmed by 10 bases and J by 4 bases, 5 bases remained unmatched. Germline lookup yields CDR1 ENHRY and CDR2 SYGVKD. The CDR3 runs to 15 residues. The CDR3 reads CATGTSGGAADTQYF. The DNA of the CDR3 is TGTGCCACGGGGACTAGCGGGGGGGCCGCAGATACGCAGTATTTT.

This clonotype was picked up a small number of times. V and J are TRBV6-2 or TRBV6-3 and TRBJ1-6, with TRBD1 matching over 7 bases. This CDR3 region has 16 residues. Looked up from germline, CDR1 is MNHEY and CDR2 is SVGEGT. V shed 5 bases, J shed 9 bases, and the junction held 13 bases outside the gene matches. CDR3 DNA: TGTGCCAGCAGTAACGAGGGGGCGCGGTTGATTTCACCCCTCCACTTT. Translation: CASSNEGARLISPLHF.

The J gene is TRBJ1-6, the V gene TRBV28; D gene uncertain. Trimming shortened V by 6 bases and J by 6 bases, and 9 bases separated the two germline ends. The CDR3 runs to 13 residues. Germline loops: CDR1 MDHEN, CDR2 SYDVKM. CDR3 DNA sequence: TGTGCCAGCAGCCCTTCACCTAATTCACCCCTCCACTTT. Amino acid sequence: CASSPSPNSPLHF. Combining the CDR3 with reference TRBV28 and TRBJ1-6 gives the whole variable domain DVKVTQSSRYLVKRTGEKVFLECVQDMDHENMFWYRQDPGLGLRLIYFSYDVKMKEKGDIPEGYSVSREKKERFSLILESASTNQTSMYLCASSPSPNSPLHFGNGTRLTVT.

The table lists this clonotype with a few counts. The rearrangement links TRBV4-2 to TRBJ2-2; D is undetermined. From germline, CDR1 is LGHNA and CDR2 YNFKEQ. V was cut by 0 bases and J by 4 bases, with 3 bases left in between. CDR3 size: 13 residues. The DNA of the CDR3 is TGTGCCAGCAGCCAAGACGTCACCGGGGAGCTGTTTTTT. Translation: CASSQDVTGELFF.

This clonotype was recorded at least ten times. The rearrangement uses TRBV12-3 or TRBV12-4 and TRBJ2-3, with 14 bases lining up with TRBD2. The CDR3 covers 17 residues. The trim removed 5 bases at V and 6 bases at J, leaving 10 bases unmatched. The CDR3 spells CASSPQPTSGGGDTQYF. DNA of the CDR3: TGTGCCAGCAGTCCACAACCGACTAGCGGGGGGGGTGATACGCAGTATTTT.

This clonotype was recorded at least ten times. The J gene is TRBJ2-7, the V gene TRBV7-2; TRBD1 is a possible D gene (6 bases). CDR1 is SGHTA and CDR2 is FQGNSA in the germline V gene. Trimming left V 4 bases short and J 3 bases short, with 7 bases between. This CDR3 spans 12 amino acids. The CDR3 is CASSSRGYEQYF. CDR3 coding DNA: TGTGCCAGCAGCTCCAGGGGCTACGAGCAGTACTTC. The whole variable domain, remainder taken from reference TRBV7-2 and TRBJ2-7, is GAGVSQSPSNKVTEKGKDVELRCDPISGHTALYWYRQSLGQGLEFLIYFQGNSAPDKSGLPSDRFSAERTGGSVSTLTIQRTQQEDSAVYLCASSSRGYEQYFGPGTRLTVT.

This clonotype was seen only a few times. The chain joins TRBV29-1 to TRBJ2-5; the D gene could be TRBD1 or TRBD2 (5 bases each). Germline V gene sequence: CDR1 SQVTM, CDR2 ANQGSEA. The CDR3 has 12 amino acids. The germline V and J ends were trimmed by 6 bases and 6 bases, with 14 bases remaining between them. The CDR3: CSVSVGVQTQYF. The CDR3 nucleotides read TGCAGCGTCTCGGTGGGGGTTCAGACCCAGTACTTC.

This clonotype occurred a few times. The chain uses TRBV7-9 and TRBJ2-7; 8 bases align to TRBD1. V gave up 1 base and J gave up 4 bases; unmatched junction bases: 9. CDR1 is SEHNR, CDR2 FQNEAQ, per germline (reference sequence). This CDR3 spans 16 amino acids. The CDR3 DNA follows: TGTGCCAGCAGCTTAGTCCGGGACAGGTCTAAGTACGAGCAGTACGTC. Encoded protein: CASSLVRDRSKYEQYV.

This clonotype has a count of ten or more. V gene TRBV20-1 combines with J gene TRBJ1-3; D uncertain. Trimming took 4 bases from V and 0 from J, leaving 7 bases between them. The CDR3 runs to 13 residues. Germline lookup yields CDR1 DFQATT and CDR2 SNEGSKA (reference sequence). The CDR3 DNA reads as TGCAGTGCTACCCCGGGCTCTGGAAACACCATATATTTT. Translation gives CSATPGSGNTIYF.

This clonotype came up a few times. V and J are TRBV7-9 and TRBJ1-6; D gene ambiguous. CDR3 size: 14 residues. The germline V gene encodes CDR1 SEHNR and CDR2 FQNEAQ (reference sequence). Between the trimmed V and J ends, which lost 5 bases and 7 bases, there was a span of 12 bases. CDR3 in DNA: TGTGCCAGCAGCCAGAGTGGGTTAAATTCACCCCTCCACTTT. Protein: CASSQSGLNSPLHF.

This clonotype was seen many times. This rearrangement joins TRBV5-1 to TRBJ2-3, with no clear D. The germline gives CDR1 SGHRS, CDR2 YFSETQ. Between the trimmed V and J ends, which lost 5 bases and 2 bases, there was a span of 12 bases. This CDR3 is built from 14 residues. The CDR3 DNA reads as TGCGCCAGCAGAGGCCCGGGTACCACAGATACGCAGTATTTT. Translated: CASRGPGTTDTQYF.

The gene calls are TRBV6-2 or TRBV6-3 and TRBJ1-1; D gene uncertain. The CDR3 covers 15 residues. Germline V gene data show CDR1 as MNHEY and CDR2 as SVGEGT. V lost 4 bases to trimming and J lost 0 bases, with 12 bases between them. CDR3 coding DNA: TGTGCCAGCAGTTCCCCAGCTATAATGAACACTGAAGCTTTCTTT. It translates to CASSSPAIMNTEAFF.

This chain joins TRBV18 and TRBJ2-7, with D perhaps matching TRBD1 (6 bases). CDR3 length: 13 amino acids. The ends were cut back, 5 bases at V and 0 bases at J, with 8 bases in the middle. The germline V gene encodes CDR1 KGHSH and CDR2 LQKENI. The CDR3 DNA reads as TGTGCCAGCTCAACAGGGAGCTCCTACGAGCAGTACGTC. Its protein is CASSTGSSYEQYV.

The table lists this clonotype with a few counts. The chain carries TRBV30 and TRBJ1-2; 11 bases are shared with TRBD1. V trimming: 7 bases; J trimming: 4 bases; junction bases outside the gene matches: 17. Per germline, CDR1 GTSNPN and CDR2 SVGIG (reference sequence). The CDR3 contains 17 residues. CDR3 region: CASGQGASSRARYGYTF. The DNA for the CDR3 is TGTGCCTCAGGACAGGGGGCCTCGTCCCGGGCTCGCTATGGCTACACCTTC. Based on the CDR3 plus reference TRBV30 and TRBJ1-2, the full variable domain is SQTIHQWPATLVQPVGSPLSLECTVEGTSNPNLYWYRQAAGRGLQLLFYSVGIGQISSEVPQNLSASRPQDRQFILSSKKLLLSDSGFYLCASGQGASSRARYGYTFGSGTRLTVV.

This clonotype has only a few counts. The chain has TRBV5-6 and TRBJ2-1, with D perhaps TRBD2 (6 bases). The germline V gene has CDR1 SGHDT and CDR2 YYEEEE. This CDR3 has 15 amino acids. V gave up 0 bases and J gave up 9 bases, with 16 bases separating them. CDR3 sequence: CASSLDQGGYGEQFF. CDR3 DNA: TGTGCCAGCAGCTTGGATCAGGGAGGCTACGGTGAGCAGTTCTTC.

Only a few counts were recorded for this clonotype. V and J are TRBV19 and TRBJ2-3; TRBD2 agrees at 8 bases. Germline values: CDR1 LNHDA, CDR2 SQIVND (reference sequence). The CDR3 loop spans 15 amino acids. Trimming removed 4 bases from V and 7 bases from J; junction bases left unmatched: 10. In DNA form, the CDR3 reads TGTGCCAGTAGTAGCGGGAGGCAAGGCCGGAATACGCAGTATTTT. This gives the protein CASSSGRQGRNTQYF.

This clonotype was recorded a few times. The chain links TRBV7-3 to TRBJ2-1; D is ambiguous. Germline CDR1 is SGHTA and CDR2 is FQGTGA. This CDR3 is 15 amino acids long. The ends were cut back, 2 bases at V and 1 base at J, with 9 bases in the middle. The CDR3 DNA sequence: TGTGCCAGCAGCTTAGGGGTTAGGTCCTACAATGAGCAGTTCTTC. Translated, it gives CASSLGVRSYNEQFF.

Many counts were recorded for this clonotype. The rearrangement links TRBV6-1 to TRBJ1-4; TRBD1 might be the D (5 bases). This CDR3 spans 14 amino acids. V lost 5 bases, J lost 5 bases, and 12 bases lay in between. The germline V gene encodes CDR1 MNHNS and CDR2 SASEGT. As DNA, the CDR3 is TGTGCCAGCAGTCGGGACGGCAGAAATGAAAAACTGTTTTTT. Its protein is CASSRDGRNEKLFF.

The V gene is TRBV5-5, the J gene TRBJ2-7; 9 nucleotides line up with TRBD1. V shed 0 bases, J shed 5 bases, and the junction held 6 bases outside the gene matches. This CDR3 is 15 amino acids long. Germline V gene sequence: CDR1 SGHKS, CDR2 YYEKEE (reference sequence). DNA of the CDR3: TGTGCCAGCAGCTTGGATGGGGACAGGGCGAACGAGCAGTACGTC. This codes for CASSLDGDRANEQYV.

This clonotype has a handful of counts. This chain connects TRBV20-1 to TRBJ2-7, with TRBD1 identical over 8 bases. Germline CDR1 is DFQATT and CDR2 is SNEGSKA (reference sequence). V was pared by 6 bases and J by 7 bases, with 14 bases of the junction left unmatched. The CDR3 extends over 14 amino acids. This chain's CDR3 is CSATRQGPLKEQYF. In DNA form, the CDR3 reads TGCAGTGCGACCCGACAGGGGCCCTTGAAAGAGCAGTACTTC.

This clonotype was counted only a few times. The chain couples TRBV5-1 to TRBJ2-3; TRBD2 aligns across 11 bases. V trimming: 2 bases; J trimming: 4 bases; junction bases outside the gene matches: 6. This CDR3 has 16 residues. Germline V gene lookup returns CDR1 SGHRS and CDR2 YFSETQ. The DNA of the CDR3 is TGCGCCAGCAGCTTTATAGCGGGGGGGACCCCAGATACGCAGTATTTT. This encodes CASSFIAGGTPDTQYF.

This rearrangement joins TRBV5-8 to TRBJ1-1, with D maybe TRBD1 (5 bases). The germline V gene encodes CDR1 SGHTS and CDR2 YDEGEE. This CDR3 has 14 residues. V was trimmed by 4 bases and J by 5 bases, leaving 15 bases between them. CDR3 nucleotides: TGTGCCAGCAGCCGGGTTGCAGGGATGACTGAAGCTTTCTTT. It translates to CASSRVAGMTEAFF. The full variable domain, completed using reference TRBV5-8 and TRBJ1-1, is EAGVTQSPTHLIKTRGQQATLRCSPISGHTSVYWYQQALGLGLQFLLWYDEGEERNRGNFPPRFSGRQFPNYSSELNVNALELEDSALYLCASSRVAGMTEAFFGQGTRLTVV.

This clonotype was recorded at least ten times. A much larger clonotype is one base distant, so this may be a read error. The J gene is TRBJ2-3, the V gene TRBV12-3 or TRBV12-4; D uncertain. There are 11 residues in the CDR3. The V end was cut by 5 bases, the J end by 3 bases, with 3 bases between. The CDR3 sequence is CASSITDTQYF. As DNA, the CDR3 is TGTGCCAGCAGTATAACAGATACGCAGTATTTT.

This clonotype was found a few times. The genes are TRBV28 and TRBJ1-3, with D maybe TRBD1 (5 bases). The CDR3 length is 15 residues. CDR1 and CDR2 (germline): MDHEN, SYDVKM. V gave up 4 bases and J gave up 8 bases, with 18 bases separating them. CDR3 sequence: CASSYSSRPGHTIYF. CDR3 in DNA: TGTGCCAGCAGTTACTCTAGCCGGCCGGGGCACACCATATATTTT.

As concerns this clonotype: Its ends do not fully match the called genes, so a read error is possible. V gene TRBV7-2 combines with J gene TRBJ1-2; D possibly corresponds to TRBD1 (5 bases). Germline CDR1 and CDR2: SGHTA and FQGNSA. The CDR3 extends over 12 amino acids. The CDR3 spells CATSGQVYDYTF. The CDR3, as DNA: TGTGCCACCTCGGGGCAGGTCTATGACTACACCTTC.

This chain joins TRBV15 and TRBJ1-5; tentatively, D is TRBD1 (5 bases). This CDR3 contains 14 residues. Germline V gives CDR1 LNHNV, CDR2 YYDKDF (reference sequence). Trimming took 5 bases from V and 0 from J, leaving 8 bases between them. The CDR3 is CATSGGYSNQPQHF. The CDR3 region has the DNA TGTGCCACCAGCGGGGGTTATAGCAATCAGCCCCAGCATTTT.